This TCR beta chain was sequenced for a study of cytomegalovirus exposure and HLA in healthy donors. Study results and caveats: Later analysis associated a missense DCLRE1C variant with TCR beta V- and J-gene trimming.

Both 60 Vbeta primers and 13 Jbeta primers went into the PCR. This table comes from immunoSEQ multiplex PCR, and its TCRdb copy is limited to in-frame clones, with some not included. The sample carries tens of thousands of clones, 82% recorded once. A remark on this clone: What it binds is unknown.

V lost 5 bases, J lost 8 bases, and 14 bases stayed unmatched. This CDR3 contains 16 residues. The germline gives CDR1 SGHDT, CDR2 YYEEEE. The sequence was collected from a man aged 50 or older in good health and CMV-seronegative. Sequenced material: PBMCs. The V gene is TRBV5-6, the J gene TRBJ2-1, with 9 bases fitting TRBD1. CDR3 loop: CASSSLGQGLRDEQFF. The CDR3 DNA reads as TGTGCCAGCAGTTCACTCGGACAGGGGCTCCGAGATGAGCAGTTCTTC.